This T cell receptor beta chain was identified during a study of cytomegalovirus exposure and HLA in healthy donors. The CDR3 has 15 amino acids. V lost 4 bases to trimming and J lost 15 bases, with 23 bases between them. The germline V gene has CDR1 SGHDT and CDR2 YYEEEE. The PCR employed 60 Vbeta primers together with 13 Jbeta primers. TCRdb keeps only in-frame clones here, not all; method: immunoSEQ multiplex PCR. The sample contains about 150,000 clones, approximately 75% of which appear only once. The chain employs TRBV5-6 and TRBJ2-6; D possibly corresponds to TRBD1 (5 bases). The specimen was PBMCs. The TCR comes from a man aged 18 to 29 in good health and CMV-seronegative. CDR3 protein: CASSRRVSGADGLTF. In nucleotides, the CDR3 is TGTGCCAGCAGCCGACGGGTCTCTGGGGCCGACGGCCTGACTTTC.